This paragraph reports one T cell receptor beta chain. Generated by immunoSEQ multiplex PCR, the TCRdb table keeps only in-frame clones and is missing some. Among 99,000 or so clones listed, roughly 82% were seen once. The CDR3 is made up of 13 amino acids. The V and J ends lost 4 bases and 6 bases respectively, with 10 bases between them. Germline-derived CDR1 and CDR2 are SGHVS and FQNEAQ. The sample originates from a study of blood T cell repertoires in COVID-19. About the study: COVID-19 samples from acute and convalescent phases originated in the United States, Italy and Spain. Nucleic acid was either cDNA or gDNA, and it came from T cells, B-cell-depleted T cells, or PBMCs.

The sample consisted of peripheral blood. V gene TRBV7-8 combines with J gene TRBJ1-5; no clear D gene. The receptor's source is a man aged 60 to 69 with acute or convalescent COVID-19. This CDR3 reads CASSYGSVQPQHF. The CDR3, as DNA: TGTGCCAGCAGCTATGGCAGTGTTCAGCCCCAGCATTTT. Full variable domain (outside the CDR3, taken from reference TRBV7-8 and TRBJ1-5): GAGVSQSPRYKVAKRGQDVALRCDPISGHVSLFWYQQALGQGPEFLTYFQNEAQLDKSGLPSDRFFAERPEGSVSTLKIQRTQQEDSAVYLCASSYGSVQPQHFGDGTRLSIL.